The entry below describes one T cell receptor (beta chain). Trimming took 0 bases from V and 3 from J, leaving 9 bases between them. CDR3 size: 14 residues. The record originates from a study of T-cell reconstitution after alpha-beta-depleted transplantation in children. Unique molecular identifiers were used to barcode this TCRbeta library. TCRdb re-derived calls from the PCR reads in MiXCR, one entry per CDR3 protein. The sample yields 600,000 to 700,000 distinct CDR3 sequences, about 15% seen once. The sequencing here drew on PBMCs from the stem cell graft donor, taken from the stem cell graft. This TCR was recovered from a human donor who donated a stem cell graft to a child with acute myeloid leukemia. The V and J genes are TRBV12-3 or TRBV12-4 and TRBJ2-7; a weak D match, TRBD2 (6 bases). CDR3: CASSLAGGYYEQYF. In nucleotides, the CDR3 is TGTGCCAGCAGTTTAGCGGGGGGATACTACGAGCAGTACTTC.